A selection of T cell receptor beta chains follows, all from one sample in a study of long-term antiretroviral therapy in people with HIV. Here immunoSEQ multiplex PCR was the method, and the copy in TCRdb shows in-frame clones only, minus some. Altogether some 15,000 clones are present, around four fifths being singletons, with the ten largest covering approximately 15%. Sequenced material: unsorted PBMCs, taken 1.8 years before starting antiretroviral therapy. Receptors originate from a middle-aged woman with HIV. CDR3s include the opening cysteine and the closing phenylalanine or tryptophan. The D gene is left open where the match is weak. The size of a clone is reported for some rows only, either as once, few or many, or as a class for expanded clones.

cdr3_nt | cdr3_aa | v_call | clone_size | cdr3_length | d_call | j_call
TGTGCCAGCAGCTTCGGGACAGGGACGTACGAGCAGTACTTC | CASSFGTGTYEQYF | TRBV11-2 | - | 14 | TRBD1 | TRBJ2-7
TGCGCCAGCAGTCCGGGAGGCTATACGCAGTATTTT | CASSPGGYTQYF | TRBV5-1 | - | 12 | TRBD2 | TRBJ2-3
TGTGCCAGCAGCTTAGCTCAGGGACGGGAGAACGAGCAGTACTTC | CASSLAQGRENEQYF | TRBV7-9 | - | 15 | - | TRBJ2-7
TGTGCCAGCTCACCCGGGGGTGTTAGCGGGACCTACGAGCAGTACTTC | CASSPGGVSGTYEQYF | TRBV18 | - | 16 | TRBD2 | TRBJ2-7
TGTGCCAGCAGCTTCCTAAATCAGCCCCAGCATTTT | CASSFLNQPQHF | TRBV11-2 | - | 12 | - | TRBJ1-5
TGTGCCAGCAGTAAAATTAGACAGGGCGATAGCGGGAGGACGAGCTACGAGCAGTACTTC | CASSKIRQGDSGRTSYEQYF | TRBV6-7 | - | 20 | TRBD2 | TRBJ2-7
TGTGCCAGCAGCCGAGGGACAGGGGTTCGCTACGAGCAGTACTTC | CASSRGTGVRYEQYF | TRBV7-2 | once | 15 | TRBD1 | TRBJ2-7
TGTGCCAGCAGTTACTCGACTGTTACCCGGAACACTGAAGCTTTCTTT | CASSYSTVTRNTEAFF | TRBV6-6 | - | 16 | - | TRBJ1-1
TGTGCCAGCAGCACGGGACAGGGGACCGGGGAGCTGTTTTTT | CASSTGQGTGELFF | TRBV27 | - | 14 | TRBD1 | TRBJ2-2
TGTGCCAGCACCGCCGGGACAGGCGAGTCTGGGGCCAACGTCCTGACTTTC | CASTAGTGESGANVLTF | TRBV28 | once | 17 | TRBD1 | TRBJ2-6
TGTGCCAGCAGCTTAACCCCACTCAAGACTAGCGGGAGCACAGATACGCAGTATTTT | CASSLTPLKTSGSTDTQYF | TRBV7-9 | - | 19 | TRBD2 | TRBJ2-3
TGCAGCGCTAGGACCGGTGGGTATGGCTACACCTTC | CSARTGGYGYTF | TRBV29-1 | few | 12 | - | TRBJ1-2
TGCGCCAGCAGCTGGGACAAACCCTACGAGCAGTACTTC | CASSWDKPYEQYF | TRBV5-1 | - | 13 | - | TRBJ2-7
TGTGCCAGCAGTTACCCCCAGGGGGCAAGCACAGATACGCAGTATTTT | CASSYPQGASTDTQYF | TRBV6-6 | - | 16 | TRBD1 | TRBJ2-3
TGCGCCAGCAGCCAAGATATCAGTGTGTACTACGAGCAGTACTTC | CASSQDISVYYEQYF | TRBV4-3 | few | 15 | - | TRBJ2-7
TGCAGTGCTAGAAGGAGGGATGAGCAGTTCTTC | CSARRRDEQFF | TRBV20-1 | - | 11 | - | TRBJ2-1
TGTGCCAGCAGTGAAGCGGGCGGGACGAAGCAGCCCCAGCATTTT | CASSEAGGTKQPQHF | TRBV6-1 | - | 15 | - | TRBJ1-5
TGTGCCAGCAGCTTAGCCGGAAACACCATATATTTT | CASSLAGNTIYF | TRBV7-9 | - | 12 | - | TRBJ1-3
TGTGCCAGCAGCTTACGGACAGAAGTTGATGGCTACACCTTC | CASSLRTEVDGYTF | TRBV7-8 | - | 14 | - | TRBJ1-2
TGTGCCAGCAGCCAACGCGGGGGATCCTACGAGCAGTACTTC | CASSQRGGSYEQYF | TRBV7-6 | - | 14 | TRBD2 | TRBJ2-7
TGTGCCAGCAGCTTAGAAGCAGACGCAGATACGCAGTATTTT | CASSLEADADTQYF | TRBV7-8 | - | 14 | - | TRBJ2-3
TGTGCCAGCAGCTTCGGACAGGTAAACAATGAGCAGTTCTTC | CASSFGQVNNEQFF | TRBV5-4 | - | 14 | TRBD1 | TRBJ2-1
TGCGCCAGCAGCTTGGAGTTGAATCAGCCCCAGCATTTT | CASSLELNQPQHF | TRBV5-1 | - | 13 | - | TRBJ1-5
TGTGCCAGCAGTACCCACTTCAACCTAGGGAACACCATATATTTT | CASSTHFNLGNTIYF | TRBV28 | - | 15 | - | TRBJ1-3
TGCGCCAGCAGTCAATCCCGGAGAGGAGAGACCCAGTACTTC | CASSQSRRGETQYF | TRBV23-1 | - | 14 | - | TRBJ2-5
TGTGCCAGCAGCGGTGGTACGAACACCGGGGAGCTGTTTTTT | CASSGGTNTGELFF | TRBV13 | - | 14 | - | TRBJ2-2
TGTGCCAGCAGCTTGAGTCCAGGGGAGACCCAAGAGACCCAGTACTTC | CASSLSPGETQETQYF | TRBV7-6 | - | 16 | - | TRBJ2-5
TGTGCCAGCAGTCTGACTAGCGGGATATCGGGGGAGCTGTTTTTT | CASSLTSGISGELFF | TRBV6-6 | - | 15 | TRBD2 | TRBJ2-2
TGTGCCAGCAGCACCAGCGGGCTAAGCACAGATACGCAGTATTTT | CASSTSGLSTDTQYF | TRBV6-5 | - | 15 | - | TRBJ2-3
TGTGCCATCAGTGAGGGCGAACTTACCTATGGCTACACCTTC | CAISEGELTYGYTF | TRBV10-3 | - | 14 | - | TRBJ1-2
TGCGCCAGCAGCCAAGAGGTTAGCGGGATTACTTGGTTCTTC | CASSQEVSGITWFF | TRBV4-1 | - | 14 | TRBD2 | TRBJ2-1
TGCGCCAGCAGCTTGACAGGGGGACTCTATGGCTACACCTTC | CASSLTGGLYGYTF | TRBV5-1 | - | 14 | TRBD1 | TRBJ1-2
TGCAGCGTTCTAGGGGGAGGCGACGAGCAGTACTTC | CSVLGGGDEQYF | TRBV29-1 | - | 12 | - | TRBJ2-7
TGTGCCAGCACTGGTACAGGGGTGTTTGGATACGAGCAGTACTTC | CASTGTGVFGYEQYF | TRBV28 | once | 15 | TRBD1 | TRBJ2-7
TGTGCCAGCAGCTCCTCTGAATGGGAGATGAACACCGGGGAGCTGTTTTTT | CASSSSEWEMNTGELFF | TRBV7-6 | - | 17 | - | TRBJ2-2
TGTGCCAGCAGTTTCGGTAGGGTAGGCGAGCAGTACTTC | CASSFGRVGEQYF | TRBV27 | - | 13 | - | TRBJ2-7
TGTGCCAGTAGACCCCAGGGGGCCTACGAGCAGTACTTC | CASRPQGAYEQYF | TRBV19 | - | 13 | TRBD1 | TRBJ2-7
TGTGCCAGCAGTTTGGGGACAGGGGGCCTAAGAGGCTACACCTTC | CASSLGTGGLRGYTF | TRBV27 | - | 15 | TRBD1 | TRBJ1-2
TGTGCCAGCAGCTTAGAAGGAGGGGTCTCCCTTTCCTACGAGCAGTACTTC | CASSLEGGVSLSYEQYF | TRBV7-8 | - | 17 | - | TRBJ2-7
TGCGCCAGCAGCCCGGACAGGGGAGGGCAAGAGACCCAGTACTTC | CASSPDRGGQETQYF | TRBV5-1 | - | 15 | TRBD1 | TRBJ2-5
TGCGCCAGCGACCTGGGACAGGGGTCCGAGCAGTACTTC | CASDLGQGSEQYF | TRBV5-1 | - | 13 | TRBD1 | TRBJ2-7
TGCAGTGCTAGGCTTAACACTGAAGCTTTCTTT | CSARLNTEAFF | TRBV20-1 | - | 11 | - | TRBJ1-1
TGTGCCAGCAGTTACTCTATAGCGGGAGGGCCGGACGAGCAGTACTTC | CASSYSIAGGPDEQYF | TRBV6-5 | - | 16 | TRBD2 | TRBJ2-7
TGTGCCAGCTCACCACCAGCATCCGTCCCTGAAGCTTTCTTT | CASSPPASVPEAFF | TRBV18 | - | 14 | - | TRBJ1-1
TGTGCCAGCTCCGTCCAAGGGTCCGGCAATCAGCCCCAGCATTTT | CASSVQGSGNQPQHF | TRBV28 | few | 15 | - | TRBJ1-5
TGCGCCAGCACCCCCCGGACAGGGGTGAACACCGGGGAGCTGTTTTTT | CASTPRTGVNTGELFF | TRBV10-2 | - | 16 | TRBD1 | TRBJ2-2
TGTGCCAGCAGCTTGGGTAGGGTAGGACGCACCGGGGAGCTGTTTTTT | CASSLGRVGRTGELFF | TRBV5-8 | - | 16 | - | TRBJ2-2
TGTGCCAGCAGCCAAGACACAGGCGCGAACACTGAAGCTTTCTTT | CASSQDTGANTEAFF | TRBV4-2 | - | 15 | - | TRBJ1-1
TGTGCCAGCAGCTTGTTCGCTTCGGCGGGAGGGCCGGGCAATGAGCAGTTCTTC | CASSLFASAGGPGNEQFF | TRBV5-4 | - | 18 | TRBD2 | TRBJ2-1
TGTGCCAGCAGCTTAACGGGTGGACTAGCGGGAGGGTACGAGCAGTACTTC | CASSLTGGLAGGYEQYF | TRBV7-2 | - | 17 | TRBD2 | TRBJ2-7
TGCGCCAGCAGTGTGGGAGGGTTATTTTCCTACAATGAGCAGTTCTTC | CASSVGGLFSYNEQFF | TRBV10-2 | - | 16 | TRBD2 | TRBJ2-1
TGTGCCAGCAGCCCGGGACTAGCGGCCCAAGAGACCCAGTACTTC | CASSPGLAAQETQYF | TRBV7-8 | - | 15 | TRBD2 | TRBJ2-5
TGTGCCAGCAGTTTAACTCCCCCGACGGACAGGCCCTTCTCCTACGAGCAGTACTTC | CASSLTPPTDRPFSYEQYF | TRBV27 | - | 19 | TRBD1 | TRBJ2-7
TGTGCCAGCAGGCCCCCGGGAGTTCGCAACACCGGGGAGCTGTTTTTT | CASRPPGVRNTGELFF | TRBV28 | once | 16 | - | TRBJ2-2
TGTGCCAGCAATGGGCGGTCCTACGAGCAGTACTTC | CASNGRSYEQYF | TRBV28 | - | 12 | - | TRBJ2-7
TGTGCCAGCAGCGACAGGGCCCCGTACCTTTACGAGCAGTACTTC | CASSDRAPYLYEQYF | TRBV6-1 | - | 15 | TRBD1 | TRBJ2-7
TGTGCCAGCAGTTTTGGCCGGGGGAACACTGAAGCTTTCTTT | CASSFGRGNTEAFF | TRBV27 | - | 14 | - | TRBJ1-1
TGTGCCAGCAGCTTAGACGTCGGAATTAATGAGCAGTTCTTC | CASSLDVGINEQFF | TRBV11-2 | - | 14 | - | TRBJ2-1
TGTGCCAGCACAATCGGGGGGGCTAGCGGGCGGAGATACGAGCAGTACTTC | CASTIGGASGRRYEQYF | TRBV2 | - | 17 | TRBD2 | TRBJ2-7
TGTGCCAGCACCCTACAGGGGGCCAACTATGGCTACACCTTC | CASTLQGANYGYTF | TRBV2 | - | 14 | TRBD1 | TRBJ1-2